Presented here are 4 T cell receptor beta chains from one specimen sequenced in a study of CD8 T cells in ankylosing spondylitis (TCRdb year 2017). Libraries were constructed by 5' RACE. Sequencing instrument: Illumina HiSeq 2500. TCRdb passed the public sequencing reads through fastp at Q25 and MiXCR, retaining productive beta sequences. Rows merge per CDR3 protein into single entries with the most common DNA and genes. In all, the sample holds approximately 350,000 distinct CDR3 sequences, and 20% of those were seen once. Roughly 13% of the sample is taken by the ten largest. The sample was blood, either unsorted or a sorted T cell fraction (not recorded which). The receptors shown here come from a male donor with ankylosing spondylitis or in good health (not recorded which).

This clonotype was picked up a small number of times. The chain carries TRBV5-5 and TRBJ2-3; TRBD2 matches 7 bases. The CDR3 totals 16 residues. The V segment lost 3 bases and the J segment 2 bases; nucleotides outside the gene matches: 9. From germline, CDR1 is SGHKS and CDR2 YYEKEE (reference sequence). CDR3 sequence reads: CASSWDFGGTTDTQYF. CDR3 sequence (DNA): TGTGCCAGCAGCTGGGACTTCGGGGGGACCACAGATACGCAGTATTTT.

This clonotype has only a few counts. V usage is TRBV12-3 or TRBV12-4 and J usage is TRBJ2-7; no firm D call. This CDR3 comprises 12 residues. V gave up 7 bases and J gave up 0 bases, with 7 bases separating them. In DNA form, the CDR3 reads TGTGCCAGCACCTCGGACTCCTACGAGCAGTACTTC. It yields the protein CASTSDSYEQYF.

This clonotype was observed at least ten times. The rearrangement links TRBV4-2 to TRBJ2-3; TRBD2 matches 9 bases. The germline V gene has CDR1 LGHNA and CDR2 YNFKEQ. After removal of 0 bases from V and 3 bases from J, the junction contained 4 bases not matched to a gene. This CDR3 is 16 amino acids long. The CDR3 DNA is TGTGCCAGCAGCCAAGAGGCGGGAGGGGGAACAGATACGCAGTATTTT. Protein: CASSQEAGGGTDTQYF.

V and J are TRBV6-2 or TRBV6-3 and TRBJ2-1; 8 nucleotides match TRBD2. The germline V gene encodes CDR1 MNHEY and CDR2 SVGEGT. J lost 0 bases, V lost 5 bases, and 3 bases had no gene match. The CDR3 loop spans 15 amino acids. CDR3: CASSTGGLSYNEQFF. The CDR3 nucleotides read TGTGCCAGCAGTACGGGGGGGCTCTCCTACAATGAGCAGTTCTTC.